The clone carrying this TCR beta chain has a count of ten or more. A junction end diverges from the germline sequence, so it may reflect a read error. The CDR3 loop spans 13 amino acids. Germline loops: CDR1 SSHAT, CDR2 FNYEAQ (reference sequence). The data stem from a study of CD8 T cells in ankylosing spondylitis. The TCR beta libraries were generated through quantitative 5'-RACE incorporating molecular barcodes. One entry per CDR3 protein, called by TCRdb with MiXCR from the 5' RACE reads. The sample contains 200,000 to 250,000 distinct CDR3 sequences, approximately 10% of which appear only once. The V gene is TRBV7-7, the J gene TRBJ2-1, with D maybe TRBD2 (5 bases). Specimen: blood, either unsorted or a sorted T cell fraction (not recorded which). This TCR came from a male donor with ankylosing spondylitis or in good health (not recorded which). The CDR3 sequence: CASSIDYHNEQFF. The DNA for the CDR3 is TGTGCTAGCAGCATTGACTACCACAATGAGCAGTTCTTC.